Below are 10 T cell receptor beta chains sequenced from a single sample in a study of beta chain features in type 1 diabetes. Study observations and caveats: Type 1 diabetes patients showed a moderate but significant shortening of TCRB CDR3s in all four CD4+ subsets.

Every bit of the isolated RNA underwent reverse transcription, so sequencing read expressed TCRB transcripts. Repertoires were generated with immunoSEQ multiplex PCR, while TCRdb's copy carries only in-frame clones and drops some. This sample has a few hundred thousand clones, with 13% found just once. Their antigens remain unidentified. The sequenced material came from naive CD4+ T cells from blood. These TCRs come from a woman younger than 30 with type 1 diabetes.

This clone turned up a few times. CDR3 sequence reads: CSARGAWTGRATNEKLFF. CDR3 coding DNA: TGCAGCGCCCGAGGGGCTTGGACAGGGAGGGCAACTAATGAAAAACTGTTTTTT. This rearrangement joins TRBV29-1 to TRBJ1-4; TRBD1 aligns across 8 bases. CDR3 length: 18 residues. Germline CDR1 is SQVTM and CDR2 is ANQGSEA. The junction had 16 bases not matched to a gene; V was cut back by 7 bases and J by 0 bases.

The chain couples TRBV7-6 to TRBJ2-7; perhaps TRBD1 as D (5 bases). The germline V gene has CDR1 SGHVS and CDR2 FNYEAQ. This CDR3 is 13 amino acids long. V lost 4 bases and J lost 3, with 10 bases in between. CDR3 amino acids: CASSSTQGYEQYF. DNA of the CDR3: TGTGCCAGCAGCTCTACGCAGGGCTACGAGCAGTACTTC.

Here the CDR3 reads CASTGTADQYF. As DNA, the CDR3 is TGTGCCAGCACTGGGACAGCCGATCAGTACTTC. The chain uses TRBV2 and TRBJ2-4; 7 bases are shared with TRBD1. CDR3 length: 11 amino acids. Germline assignment: CDR1 SNHLY and CDR2 FYNNEI. V lost 7 bases and J lost 12; bases outside the gene matches: 6.

This clone showed up just a few times. The chain combines TRBV7-9 with TRBJ2-2; D possibly corresponds to TRBD1 (6 bases). CDR3 length equals 17 residues. The germline CDR1 and CDR2 sequences are SEHNR and FQNEAQ (reference sequence). The V end was cut by 6 bases, the J end by 2 bases, with 19 bases between. The CDR3 DNA reads as TGTGCCAGCAGACCCCGATTGGACAGCCCTAACACCGGGGAGCTGTTTTTT. Its protein product is CASRPRLDSPNTGELFF.

The chain is built from TRBV4-2 and TRBJ2-5; the match to TRBD2 covers 13 bases. Germline V lookup: CDR1 LGHNA, CDR2 YNFKEQ. After removal of 3 bases from V and 5 bases from J, the junction contained 6 bases not matched to a gene. CDR3 length: 16 amino acids. In DNA form, the CDR3 reads TGTGCCAGCAGCCATCAACTAGCGGGAGGGTCGGAGACCCAGTACTTC. This translates into CASSHQLAGGSETQYF.

This clone was recorded a few times. This rearrangement joins TRBV28 to TRBJ2-2, with 13 bases matching TRBD2. CDR3 length: 15 amino acids. Germline-derived CDR1 and CDR2 are MDHEN and SYDVKM. V gave up 5 bases and J gave up 6 bases; unmatched junction bases: 3. In DNA, the CDR3 is TGTGCCAGCAGTGAACTAGCGGGAGGGTCCGGGGAGCTGTTTTTT. It translates to CASSELAGGSGELFF.

This clone was counted between two and nine times. This rearrangement joins TRBV11-2 to TRBJ2-7; possible D gene TRBD2, 6 bases. Trimming took off 1 base at V and 2 bases at J, with 9 bases between the two ends. The germline CDR1 and CDR2 sequences are SGHAT and FQNNGV. This CDR3 is 14 amino acids long. CDR3 amino acids: CASSLVGLPYEQYV. The CDR3 DNA sequence: TGTGCCAGCAGCTTAGTGGGACTTCCCTACGAGCAGTACGTC.

The rearrangement links TRBV7-2 to TRBJ2-1; 13 positions agree with TRBD2. Germline-derived CDR1 and CDR2 are SGHTA and FQGNSA. With V trimmed by 4 bases and J by 5 bases, 5 bases remained unmatched. The CDR3 has 16 residues. CDR3 amino acids: CASSSQLAGGDNEQFF. CDR3 nucleotides: TGTGCCAGCAGCTCCCAACTAGCGGGAGGGGACAATGAGCAGTTCTTC.

The genes are TRBV19 and TRBJ2-7; 8 bases fit TRBD2. V gave up 5 bases and J gave up 4 bases; unmatched junction bases: 13. This CDR3 contains 16 residues. Looked up from germline, CDR1 is LNHDA and CDR2 is SQIVND (reference sequence). CDR3 bases: TGTGCCAGTAGTCCGACGGGGACTAGGGGGGCTTACGAGCAGTACGTC. Amino acids: CASSPTGTRGAYEQYV.

A few counts support this clone. CDR3 in amino acids: CASSPRTQTGDYGYTF. The DNA for the CDR3 is TGTGCCAGCTCACCACGAACCCAGACAGGGGACTATGGCTACACCTTC. The rearrangement uses TRBV18 and TRBJ1-2, with 8 bases lining up with TRBD1. J lost 3 bases, V lost 1 base, and 7 bases had no gene match. The CDR3 is made up of 16 amino acids. Per germline, CDR1 KGHSH and CDR2 LQKENI.